This record covers a single T cell receptor beta chain. Antigen unknown. This sample is part of a study of T cell responses to AZD1222 COVID-19 vaccine. CDR3 length equals 15 residues. From germline, CDR1 is MGHDK and CDR2 SYGVNS. V trimming: 2 bases; J trimming: 7 bases; junction bases outside the gene matches: 8. General study results and limits: At study baseline, merely six AZD1222 recipients were seropositive. The study found vaccine-associated CD4 TCRs spanning spike, dominant at 160-218 and 743-854. Sampled repertoires all dated from after the peak T cell response.

Libraries were prepared by immunoSEQ multiplex PCR; TCRdb keeps only in-frame clonotypes and omits some of them. The table includes approximately 120,000 clones, roughly 87% detected once. The rearrangement joins TRBV25-1 to TRBJ1-2; 9 nucleotides align to TRBD1. The sample consisted of peripheral blood, taken on day 0 of MenACWY control vaccination. This clonotype was sampled from an adult in good health. CDR3 nucleotides: TGTGCCAGCAGTGAAATGGGACAGGGAAGTCGTGGCTACACCTTC. Translated, it gives CASSEMGQGSRGYTF.